This T cell receptor beta chain was captured by sequencing in a study of T cells in Graves' hyperthyroidism and ophthalmopathy. About the study: The initial diagnosis was the point when peripheral blood was collected, ahead of any treatment.

Germline CDR1 reads MDHEN; CDR2 reads SYDVKM. The CDR3 contains 11 residues. General observations from the study: Most thyroid clonotypes with frequency above 0.001 were detected in blood.

Template material for amplifying TCR beta CDR3 regions consisted of RNA transcripts. A set of HTBI primers served as the primers for a first-round RT-PCR of the TCR CDR3. From the multiplex PCR reads, TCRdb called clonotypes with MiXCR, one entry per CDR3 protein. The table includes about 160,000 distinct CDR3 sequences, about 9% detected once. With regard to this clonotype: Its specificity is unknown. A much larger clone lies a single base off, so this may be a read error.

The sequenced sample consisted of blood. This sequence joins TRBV28 and TRBJ2-5; D is unresolved. The sequence derives from a woman between 18 and 29 years old with Graves' hyperthyroidism that later progressed to Graves' ophthalmopathy. CDR3 residues: CASRRQGTQYF. The DNA for the CDR3 is TGTGCCAGCAGGAGACAAGGGACCCAGTACTTC. The complete variable domain, with remaining parts taken from reference TRBV28 and TRBJ2-5, reads DVKVTQSSRYLVKRTGEKVFLECVQDMDHENMFWYRQDPGLGLRLIYFSYDVKMKEKGDIPEGYSVSREKKERFSLILESASTNQTSMYLCASRRQGTQYFGPGTRLLVL.